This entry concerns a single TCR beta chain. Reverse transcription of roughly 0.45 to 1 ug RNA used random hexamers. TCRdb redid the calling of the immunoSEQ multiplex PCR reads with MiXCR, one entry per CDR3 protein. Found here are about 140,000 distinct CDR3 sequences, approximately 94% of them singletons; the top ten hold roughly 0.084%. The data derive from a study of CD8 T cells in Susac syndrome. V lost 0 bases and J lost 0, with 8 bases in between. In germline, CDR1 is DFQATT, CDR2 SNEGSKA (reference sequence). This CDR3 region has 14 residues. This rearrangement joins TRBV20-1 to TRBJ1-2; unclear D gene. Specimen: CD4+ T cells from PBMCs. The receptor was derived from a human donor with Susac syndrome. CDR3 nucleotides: TGCAGTGCTAGAGATCTCTCAACTAACTATGGCTACACCTTC. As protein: CSARDLSTNYGYTF.